Listed below are T cell receptor beta chains from one sample, sequenced in a study of OX40 agonist ivuxolimab in advanced cancers. Sequenced by immunoSEQ multiplex PCR; TCRdb stores in-frame clones only, minus some. The repertoire consists of some 75,000 clones, with 70% to 90% occurring once and the leading ten covering 0.6% to 0.85%. The material sequenced was CD4+ or CD8+ T cells sorted from blood, taken in a trial of the OX40 agonist ivuxolimab. Source of these receptors: an adult with an advanced solid tumor such as melanoma, head and neck, liver or kidney cancer. Both conserved end residues are part of each CDR3. Each record gives: J gene, clone size, D gene, V gene, CDR3 protein, CDR3 DNA. A D gene is named only where the DNA matches it firmly. Only part of the rows carry a size: once, few, many, or a class if the clone is expanded.

TRBJ2-7	NA	NA	TRBV6-5	CASSRDTHEQYF	TGTGCCAGTTCCCGGGACACCCACGAGCAGTACTTC
TRBJ1-6	NA	NA	TRBV30	CAWSRKNSPLHF	TGTGCCTGGAGTAGGAAGAATTCACCCCTCCACTTT
TRBJ1-2	NA	NA	TRBV21-1	CAIPPAYGYTF	TGTGCCATCCCCCCGGCCTATGGCTACACCTTC
TRBJ2-7	NA	NA	TRBV18	CASSPFSESSYEQYF	TGTGCCAGCTCACCTTTTTCAGAGAGCTCCTACGAGCAGTACTTC
TRBJ1-2	few	TRBD1	TRBV2	CASSVGTVYGYTF	TGTGCCAGCAGTGTCGGGACAGTCTATGGCTACACCTTC
TRBJ2-5	NA	NA	TRBV7-2	CASSSGGGPQETQYF	TGTGCCAGCAGCTCAGGTGGCGGGCCTCAAGAGACCCAGTACTTC
TRBJ1-2	NA	TRBD1	TRBV28	CASKTGTAYGYTF	TGTGCCAGCAAAACCGGGACAGCTTATGGCTACACCTTC
TRBJ1-1	NA	NA	TRBV25-1	CASSGGGGVAFF	TGTGCCAGCAGTGGAGGTGGGGGGGTCGCTTTCTTT
TRBJ1-6	NA	NA	TRBV1	CTSSQGTAEPLHF	TGCACCAGCAGCCAAGGGACAGCCGAACCCCTCCACTTT
TRBJ2-2	NA	NA	TRBV6-5	CASSFPGQNTGELFF	TGTGCCAGCAGTTTTCCGGGACAGAACACCGGGGAGCTGTTTTTT
TRBJ2-1	NA	TRBD1	TRBV27	CASRPDRKSDEQFF	TGTGCCAGCAGGCCGGACAGGAAAAGCGATGAGCAGTTCTTC
TRBJ2-7	NA	TRBD2	TRBV5-4	CASSYGLARGEQYF	TGTGCCAGCAGTTACGGACTAGCGCGCGGCGAGCAGTACTTC
TRBJ2-6	NA	NA	TRBV19	CASSPYDYSLTSSGANVLTF	TGTGCCAGTAGCCCTTACGATTACAGCCTCACGTCCTCTGGGGCCAACGTCCTGACTTTC